This T cell receptor (beta chain) was retrieved from a study of cytomegalovirus exposure and HLA in healthy donors. Background on the study: Clustering assigned about 80% of the approximately 400 genotyped donors to the Caucasian-associated ancestry cluster. Study-wide points: The analysis excluded some indistinguishable V segments, including TRBV6-2 and TRBV6-3. Within the data, a cluster of highly shared sequence variants was likely a sequencing artifact.

Germline V CDR1 and CDR2: SNHLY, FYNNEI. V lost 6 bases, J lost 5 bases, and 13 bases lay in between. This CDR3 is 13 amino acids long. Regarding this clone: The antigen is not known.

Healthy bone marrow donors formed the donor group. 13 Jbeta primers and 60 Vbeta primers were used for the PCR. Clones were read by immunoSEQ multiplex PCR, and TCRdb kept only the in-frame ones, dropping some. The table includes 90,000 to 120,000 clones, approximately 72% detected once. Sequences were obtained from PBMCs. The chain links TRBV2 to TRBJ2-5; maybe TRBD1 (6 bases). The receptor's source is a male donor in good health and CMV-seropositive. The DNA of the CDR3 is TGTGCCAGCAGGGAGGCAGGGGAGGAGACCCAGTACTTC. The encoded protein is CASREAGEETQYF.